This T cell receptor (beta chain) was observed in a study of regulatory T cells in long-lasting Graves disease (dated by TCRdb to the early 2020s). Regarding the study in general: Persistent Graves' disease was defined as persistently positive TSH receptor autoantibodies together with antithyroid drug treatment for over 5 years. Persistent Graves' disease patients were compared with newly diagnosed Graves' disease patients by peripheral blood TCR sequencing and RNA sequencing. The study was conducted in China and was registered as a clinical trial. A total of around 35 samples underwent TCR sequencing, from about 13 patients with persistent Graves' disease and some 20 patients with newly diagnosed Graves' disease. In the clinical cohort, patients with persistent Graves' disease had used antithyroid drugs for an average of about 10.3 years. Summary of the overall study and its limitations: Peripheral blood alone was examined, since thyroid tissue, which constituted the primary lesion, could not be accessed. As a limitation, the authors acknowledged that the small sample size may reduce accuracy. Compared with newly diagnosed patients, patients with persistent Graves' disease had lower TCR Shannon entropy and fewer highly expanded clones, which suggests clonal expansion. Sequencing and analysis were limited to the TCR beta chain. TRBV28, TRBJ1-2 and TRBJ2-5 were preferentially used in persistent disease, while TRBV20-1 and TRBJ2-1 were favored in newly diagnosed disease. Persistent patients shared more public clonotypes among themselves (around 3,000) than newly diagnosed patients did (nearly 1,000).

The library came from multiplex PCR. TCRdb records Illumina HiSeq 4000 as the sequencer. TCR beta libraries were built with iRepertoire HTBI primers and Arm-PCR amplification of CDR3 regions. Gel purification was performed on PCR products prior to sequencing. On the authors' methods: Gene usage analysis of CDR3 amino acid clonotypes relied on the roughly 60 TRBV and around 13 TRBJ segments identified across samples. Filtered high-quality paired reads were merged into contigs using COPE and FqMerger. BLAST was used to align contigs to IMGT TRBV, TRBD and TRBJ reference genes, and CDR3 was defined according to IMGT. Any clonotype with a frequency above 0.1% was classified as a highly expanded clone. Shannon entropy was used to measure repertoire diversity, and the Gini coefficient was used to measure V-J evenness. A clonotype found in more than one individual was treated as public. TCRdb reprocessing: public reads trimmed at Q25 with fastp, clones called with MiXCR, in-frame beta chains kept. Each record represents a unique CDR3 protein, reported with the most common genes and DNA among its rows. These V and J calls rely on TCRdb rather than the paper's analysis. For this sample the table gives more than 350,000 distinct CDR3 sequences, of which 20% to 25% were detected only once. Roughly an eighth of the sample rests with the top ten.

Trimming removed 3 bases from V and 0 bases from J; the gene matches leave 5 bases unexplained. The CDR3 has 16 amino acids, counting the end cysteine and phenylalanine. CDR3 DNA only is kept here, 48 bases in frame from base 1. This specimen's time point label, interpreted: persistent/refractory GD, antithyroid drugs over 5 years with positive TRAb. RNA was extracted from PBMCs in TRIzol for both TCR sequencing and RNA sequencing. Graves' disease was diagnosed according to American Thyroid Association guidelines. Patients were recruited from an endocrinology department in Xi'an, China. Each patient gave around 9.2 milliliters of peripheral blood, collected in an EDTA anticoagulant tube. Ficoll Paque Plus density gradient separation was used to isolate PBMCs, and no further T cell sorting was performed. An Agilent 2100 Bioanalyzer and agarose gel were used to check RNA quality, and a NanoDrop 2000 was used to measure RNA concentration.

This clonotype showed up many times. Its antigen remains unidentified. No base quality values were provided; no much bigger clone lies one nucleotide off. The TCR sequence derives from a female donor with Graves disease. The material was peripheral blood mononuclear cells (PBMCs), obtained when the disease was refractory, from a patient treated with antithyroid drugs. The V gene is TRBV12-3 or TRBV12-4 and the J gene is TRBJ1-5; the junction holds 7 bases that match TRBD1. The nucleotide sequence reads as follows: TGTGCCAGCAGTTTTGGAACAGGGGATAGCAATCAGCCCCAGCATTTT. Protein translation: CASSFGTGDSNQPQHF.